The next 10 T cell receptor beta chains were all read from a single sample in a study of blood T cell repertoires in COVID-19. Sequencing was performed with immunoSEQ multiplex PCR; in TCRdb, only in-frame clones are kept and a portion is missing. In the table there are roughly 19,000 clones, 70% to 90% of which are singletons. The sample taken for sequencing was PBMCs or T cells enriched from blood (not recorded which). The receptor source for this set is a woman aged 25 to 39 who had recovered from COVID-19.

J is TRBJ1-1 and V is TRBV27; D not certain. Germline loops: CDR1 MNHEY, CDR2 SMNVEV (reference sequence). CDR3 length: 13 residues. Trimming pared 3 bases from V and 0 bases from J, leaving 5 bases between. Written as DNA, the CDR3 is TGTGCCAGCAGTTTTTTTATGAACACTGAAGCTTTCTTT. Its protein is CASSFFMNTEAFF.

This sequence joins TRBV10-3 and TRBJ2-3, with D uncertain. The CDR3 is 12 amino acids. Germline values: CDR1 ENHRY, CDR2 SYGVKD. V lost 7 bases to trimming and J lost 3 bases, with 8 bases between them. The CDR3 protein is CAIMARTDTQYF. The CDR3 DNA follows: TGTGCCATCATGGCGAGGACAGATACGCAGTATTTT.

The CDR3 DNA is TGTGCCAGCAGCTTAGTTACGGGAGCGAACACTGAAGCTTTCTTT. Its translation: CASSLVTGANTEAFF. The J gene is TRBJ1-1, the V gene TRBV7-2; D remains ambiguous. V was cut by 1 base and J by 1 base, with 10 bases left in between. From germline, CDR1 is SGHTA and CDR2 FQGNSA. The CDR3 consists of 15 residues.

This clone was observed once. The CDR3 here is CASSFSLTGADEQFF. The CDR3 DNA is TGTGCCAGCAGTTTCTCCCTTACAGGGGCCGATGAGCAGTTCTTC. The chain couples TRBV27 to TRBJ2-1; TRBD1 aligns across 7 bases. This CDR3 has 15 residues. Trimming at V came to 3 bases and at J to 8 bases, leaving 10 bases not matched to a gene. CDR1 and CDR2 (germline): MNHEY, SMNVEV (reference sequence).

Only one count was recorded for this clone. The V call is TRBV28, the J call TRBJ2-3, with D possibly being TRBD2 (7 bases). CDR1 MDHEN and CDR2 SYDVKM come from the germline V gene. V was cut by 6 bases and J by 3 bases, with 19 bases left in between. CDR3 length: 16 amino acids. The CDR3 region is CASSGADKGGTDTQYF. The CDR3, as DNA: TGTGCCAGCAGCGGCGCGGACAAGGGGGGGACAGATACGCAGTATTTT.

The V gene is TRBV4-3, the J gene TRBJ2-7; TRBD2 might be the D (6 bases). The CDR3 sequence is 15 residues long. Trimming left V 4 bases short and J 5 bases short, with 18 bases between. CDR1 is LGHNA and CDR2 is YSLEER in the germline V gene. CDR3 DNA sequence: TGCGCCAGCAGCCCCCTCCCGGGGGAAGCCAACGAGCAGTACTTC. As protein: CASSPLPGEANEQYF.

J is TRBJ2-3 and V is TRBV29-1, with 13 bases lining up with TRBD2. The junction had 8 bases not matched to a gene; V was cut back by 5 bases and J by 0 bases. Germline lookup yields CDR1 SQVTM and CDR2 ANQGSEA. CDR3 length: 17 amino acids. DNA for the CDR3: TGCAGCGTTCGTGGTGGACTAGCGGGGGCTAGCACAGATACGCAGTATTTT. Translated, it gives CSVRGGLAGASTDTQYF.

This sequence joins TRBV2 and TRBJ1-1; D uncertain. V was pared by 4 bases and J by 2 bases, with 8 bases between. The CDR3 sequence is 13 residues long. From germline, CDR1 is SNHLY and CDR2 FYNNEI. The CDR3 protein is CASSGPFNTEAFF. The CDR3 DNA reads as TGTGCCAGCAGTGGGCCATTCAACACTGAAGCTTTCTTT.

The chain has TRBV18 and TRBJ1-1, with 7 bases that match TRBD1. V shed 6 bases, J shed 5 bases, and the junction held 9 bases outside the gene matches. Looked up from germline, CDR1 is KGHSH and CDR2 is LQKENI. This CDR3 has 14 amino acids. CDR3 loop: CASSPQTGLTEAFF. DNA for the CDR3: TGTGCCAGCTCGCCCCAGACAGGGTTGACTGAAGCTTTCTTT. Based on the CDR3 plus reference TRBV18 and TRBJ1-1, the full variable domain is NAGVMQNPRHLVRRRGQEARLRCSPMKGHSHVYWYRQLPEEGLKFMVYLQKENIIDESGMPKERFSAEFPKEGPSILRIQQVVRGDSAAYFCASSPQTGLTEAFFGQGTRLTVV.

V usage is TRBV3-1 (or the pseudogene TRBV3-2) and J usage is TRBJ2-2; possibly TRBD2 for D (5 bases). CDR3 length: 15 residues. From germline, CDR1 is LGHDT and CDR2 YNNKEL (reference sequence). V was clipped by 2 bases and J by 2 bases, with 9 bases between them. CDR3 loop: CASSQLASNTGELFF. CDR3 sequence (DNA): TGTGCCAGCAGCCAACTAGCCTCCAACACCGGGGAGCTGTTTTTT.